A selection of T cell receptor beta chains follows, all from one sample in a study of Graves' ophthalmopathy and Graves' hyperthyroidism. From the multiplex PCR reads, TCRdb called clonotypes with MiXCR, one entry per CDR3 protein. The sample lists more than 1,000,000 distinct CDR3 sequences, 35% to 45% occurring once. The sequenced sample was peripheral blood or thyroid tissue (not recorded which). These receptor sequences come from an adult man with Graves' hyperthyroidism. CDR3s include the opening cysteine and the closing phenylalanine or tryptophan. Fields, in order: V gene, clone size, J gene, D gene, CDR3 protein, CDR3 DNA. A D gene is named only where the DNA matches it firmly. The size of a clone is reported for some rows only, either as once, few or many, or as a class for expanded clones.

v_gene: TRBV20-1; abundance: many; j_gene: TRBJ2-5; d_gene: TRBD1; CDR3aa: CSAVRDRGRIETQYF; CDR3nt: TGCAGTGCAGTCCGGGACAGGGGGCGCATAGAGACCCAGTACTTC
v_gene: TRBV7-9; abundance: many; j_gene: TRBJ1-2; d_gene: -; CDR3aa: CASSSGRTNYGYTF; CDR3nt: TGTGCCAGCAGCTCCGGACGGACTAACTATGGCTACACCTTC
v_gene: TRBV7-9; abundance: many; j_gene: TRBJ2-2; d_gene: TRBD2; CDR3aa: CASSLGLAGEGGELFF; CDR3nt: TGTGCCAGCAGCTTAGGACTAGCGGGTGAAGGAGGGGAGCTGTTTTTT
v_gene: TRBV6-2/TRBV6-3; abundance: -; j_gene: TRBJ1-1; d_gene: -; CDR3aa: CASSYSYGRGQRRSEAFF; CDR3nt: TGTGCCAGCAGTTACTCTTACGGCAGGGGACAACGGAGGTCTGAAGCTTTCTTT
v_gene: TRBV4-1; abundance: -; j_gene: TRBJ1-5; d_gene: -; CDR3aa: CASSYDFSNQPQHF; CDR3nt: TGCGCCAGCAGTTACGACTTCAGCAATCAGCCCCAGCATTTT
v_gene: TRBV10-3; abundance: -; j_gene: TRBJ2-7; d_gene: -; CDR3aa: CATQGGEGRGEQYF; CDR3nt: TGTGCCACCCAGGGGGGGGAGGGCCGAGGTGAGCAGTACTTC
v_gene: TRBV10-3; abundance: many; j_gene: TRBJ1-6; d_gene: -; CDR3aa: CAISERLGGYNSPLHF; CDR3nt: TGTGCCATCAGCGAACGACTGGGGGGATATAATTCACCCCTCCACTTT
v_gene: TRBV12-3/TRBV12-4; abundance: -; j_gene: TRBJ1-3; d_gene: -; CDR3aa: CASSLVPGAPGNTIYF; CDR3nt: TGTGCCAGCAGTTTAGTCCCGGGGGCGCCCGGAAACACCATATATTTT
v_gene: TRBV2; abundance: many; j_gene: TRBJ1-5; d_gene: -; CDR3aa: CASRSRYNQPQHF; CDR3nt: TGTGCCAGCAGGTCAAGATACAATCAGCCCCAGCATTTT
v_gene: TRBV24-1; abundance: -; j_gene: TRBJ2-7; d_gene: -; CDR3aa: CATSDFYGNEQYF; CDR3nt: TGTGCCACCAGTGATTTTTACGGGAACGAGCAGTACTTC
v_gene: TRBV9; abundance: -; j_gene: TRBJ1-6; d_gene: TRBD1; CDR3aa: CASSTGGKPLHF; CDR3nt: TGTGCCAGCTCAACAGGGGGCAAACCCCTCCACTTT
v_gene: TRBV12-3/TRBV12-4; abundance: few; j_gene: TRBJ2-7; d_gene: TRBD1; CDR3aa: CASSSHTRTGVPEQYF; CDR3nt: TGTGCCAGCAGTTCACACACCCGGACAGGGGTTCCCGAGCAGTACTTC
v_gene: TRBV7-3; abundance: -; j_gene: TRBJ2-2; d_gene: TRBD2; CDR3aa: CASSFSGGRGTGELFF; CDR3nt: TGTGCCAGCAGCTTTTCGGGAGGGAGGGGCACCGGGGAGCTGTTTTTT
v_gene: TRBV29-1; abundance: -; j_gene: TRBJ2-7; d_gene: TRBD2; CDR3aa: CSSSSGRSYEQYF; CDR3nt: TGCAGCAGTAGTAGCGGGAGATCCTACGAGCAGTACTTC
v_gene: TRBV29-1; abundance: few; j_gene: TRBJ1-2; d_gene: -; CDR3aa: CSVGVSQRNGYTF; CDR3nt: TGCAGCGTTGGGGTCAGCCAGAGAAATGGCTACACCTTC
v_gene: TRBV7-9; abundance: many; j_gene: TRBJ1-4; d_gene: -; CDR3aa: CASVEGVGNEKLFF; CDR3nt: TGTGCCAGCGTAGAGGGTGTGGGGAACGAAAAACTGTTTTTT